Each of the 20 T cell receptor beta chains below was sequenced from the same sample in a study of beta chain features in type 1 diabetes (dated by TCRdb to the late 2010s). Library generation was performed with the immunoSEQ multiplex PCR assay. The entire amount of isolated RNA was reverse transcribed using the High Capacity cDNA Reverse Transcription Kit, so the sequenced TCRB transcripts were expressed ones. Imported from immuneACCESS, the table was reduced by TCRdb to in-frame sequences with V and J called. These copies leave out some clones; in studies compared against another copy, an unresolved V gene accounts for under half, and the cause of the remainder is not known. The sample table holds hundreds of thousands of clones, of which 15% were seen once. The top ten hold about 0.087% of the sample. The material sequenced was naive CD4+ T cells from blood. The cell subset or site label on this specimen signifies: true naive CD4+ T cells. Receptors originate from a man between 18 and 35 years old in good health.

V gene TRBV5-1 combines with J gene TRBJ1-2; 7 bases agree with TRBD1. The CDR3 loop spans 15 amino acids. Trimming cost V 3 bases and J 1 base; bases outside gene matches: 6. Germline assignment: CDR1 SGHRS and CDR2 YFSETQ. Here the CDR3 reads CASSWGTALNYGYTF. CDR3 nucleotide sequence: TGCGCCAGCAGCTGGGGGACAGCCCTTAACTATGGCTACACCTTC.

This clone was detected only a few times. The chain's CDR3 is CASSVGPSGGGPEQFF. As DNA, the CDR3 is TGTGCCAGCAGCGTAGGGCCTAGCGGGGGAGGGCCTGAGCAGTTCTTC. The J gene is TRBJ2-1, the V gene TRBV9; 10 bases are a match to TRBD2. With 0 bases clipped from V and 9 bases from J, the junction kept 9 bases outside the gene matches. The CDR3 runs to 16 residues. Germline lookup yields CDR1 SGDLS and CDR2 YYNGEE.

The rearrangement links TRBV4-2 to TRBJ1-4; D is possibly TRBD1 (5 bases). Trimming cost V 3 bases and J 7 bases, with 12 bases left between them. Germline assignment: CDR1 LGHNA and CDR2 YNFKEQ. This CDR3 has 14 residues. The CDR3 region has the DNA TGTGCCAGCAGCCACTCAGGCGGGGGTGAAAAACTGTTTTTT. It yields the protein CASSHSGGGEKLFF.

This clone was counted a few times. The rearrangement joins TRBV6-6 to TRBJ1-2; 10 positions match TRBD1. The V gene's germline CDR1 is MNHNY and CDR2 SVGAGI (reference sequence). This CDR3 comprises 13 residues. Unmatched junction bases numbered 4, after V lost 5 bases and J lost 7 bases. CDR3 bases: TGTGCCAGCAGTCCTCGACAGGGGGCTGGCTACACCTTC. It specifies CASSPRQGAGYTF.

In regard to this clone: Within the sample, other DNA sequences also encode this same CDR3. The chain uses TRBV28 and TRBJ1-2; D gene ambiguous. Per the germline V gene, CDR1 is MDHEN and CDR2 is SYDVKM. The CDR3 has 12 amino acids. V was pared by 2 bases and J by 4 bases, with 5 bases between. The CDR3 loop is CASSLRRYGYTF. CDR3 DNA sequence: TGTGCCAGCAGTTTACGGCGCTATGGCTACACCTTC.

The chain combines TRBV4-1 with TRBJ2-3; 7 positions agree with TRBD2. Germline CDR1 and CDR2: MGHRA and YSYEKL. The CDR3 has 16 amino acids. V shed 1 base, J shed 4 bases, and the junction held 8 bases outside the gene matches. Here the CDR3 DNA reads TGCGCCAGCAGCCAAGCCGGCGGGAGTTATGCAGATACGCAGTATTTT. Protein: CASSQAGGSYADTQYF.

Only a few counts were recorded for this clone. V is TRBV19 and J is TRBJ2-2; D possibly corresponds to TRBD2 (6 bases). The germline CDR1 and CDR2 sequences are LNHDA and SQIVND (reference sequence). Trimming shortened V by 3 bases and J by 2 bases, and 13 bases separated the two germline ends. The CDR3 runs to 16 residues. CDR3 region: CASSIGGTTNTGELFF. For the CDR3, the DNA is TGTGCCAGTAGTATTGGAGGGACGACTAACACCGGGGAGCTGTTTTTT. Supplemented by reference TRBV19 and TRBJ2-2, the full variable domain reads DGGITQSPKYLFRKEGQNVTLSCEQNLNHDAMYWYRQDPGQGLRLIYYSQIVNDFQKGDIAEGYSVSREKKESFPLTVTSAQKNPTAFYLCASSIGGTTNTGELFFGEGSRLTVL.

To note about this clone: Other DNA variants within this sample encode the same CDR3. This rearrangement joins TRBV7-9 to TRBJ1-5; D perhaps matches TRBD1 (5 bases). This CDR3 contains 14 residues. V shed 3 bases and J shed 4 bases, with 10 bases lying between them. CDR1 and CDR2 (germline): SEHNR, FQNEAQ (reference sequence). CDR3 nucleotide sequence: TGTGCCAGCAGCTTCGGGGGGTTGAATCAGCCCCAGCATTTT. Translated, it gives CASSFGGLNQPQHF.

This rearrangement joins TRBV7-2 to TRBJ1-5; unclear D gene. The germline V and J ends were trimmed by 1 base and 0 bases, with 4 bases remaining between them. The CDR3 totals 14 residues. Germline-derived CDR1 and CDR2 are SGHTA and FQGNSA. As DNA, the CDR3 is TGTGCCAGCAGCTTAGTGTATAGCAATCAGCCCCAGCATTTT. Amino acids: CASSLVYSNQPQHF.

The genes are TRBV15 and TRBJ2-3; 9 nucleotides line up with TRBD1. The CDR3 covers 13 residues. Germline-derived CDR1 and CDR2 are LNHNV and YYDKDF (reference sequence). After removal of 11 bases from V and 3 bases from J, the junction contained 6 bases not matched to a gene. CDR3 nucleotide sequence: TGTGCCGGCAGACAGGGGGGAACAGATACGCAGTATTTT. This encodes CAGRQGGTDTQYF.

J is TRBJ2-3 and V is TRBV19; 7 bases fit TRBD2. The germline gives CDR1 LNHDA, CDR2 SQIVND (reference sequence). CDR3 size: 18 residues. The trim removed 7 bases at V and 0 bases at J, leaving 16 bases unmatched. For the CDR3, the DNA is TGTGCCAGTACCGCCGGGTGGCGGGGGTTTCCTAGCACAGATACGCAGTATTTT. This codes for CASTAGWRGFPSTDTQYF.

This chain links TRBV5-1 with TRBJ2-1, with D possibly TRBD1 on 5 matching bases. With 1 base removed from V and 1 base from J, the gap between germline ends came to 9 bases. This CDR3 contains 15 residues. CDR1 is SGHRS, CDR2 YFSETQ, per germline. The DNA for the CDR3 is TGCGCCAGCAGCTTGCAGGGTGGTTCCTACAATGAGCAGTTCTTC. Translated: CASSLQGGSYNEQFF.

The chain uses TRBV9 and TRBJ1-2; TRBD1 is a possible D gene (6 bases). The CDR3 runs to 16 residues. Germline lookup yields CDR1 SGDLS and CDR2 YYNGEE. V was trimmed by 0 bases and J by 4 bases, leaving 16 bases between them. The CDR3 DNA reads TGTGCCAGCAGCGTAGAGTCGACAGGAGGAATCTATGGCTACACCTTC. Translation gives CASSVESTGGIYGYTF. Combining the CDR3 with reference TRBV9 and TRBJ1-2 gives the whole variable domain DSGVTQTPKHLITATGQRVTLRCSPRSGDLSVYWYQQSLDQGLQFLIQYYNGEERAKGNILERFSAQQFPDLHSELNLSSLELGDSALYFCASSVESTGGIYGYTFGSGTRLTVV.

This clone was seen a few times. V gene TRBV4-2 combines with J gene TRBJ2-6; no definite D call. Trimming pared 5 bases from V and 2 bases from J, leaving 10 bases between. CDR3 length equals 15 residues. The germline V gene has CDR1 LGHNA and CDR2 YNFKEQ. The CDR3 spells CASSSRGTGANVLTF. The CDR3 nucleotides read TGTGCCAGCAGCTCTAGAGGAACTGGGGCCAACGTCCTGACTTTC.

In this sample, this clone turned up a few times. This chain uses TRBV18 with TRBJ1-1; D is ambiguous. The V gene's germline CDR1 is KGHSH and CDR2 LQKENI. Trimming took off 1 base at V and 0 bases at J, with 12 bases between the two ends. This CDR3 region has 16 residues. For the CDR3, the DNA is TGTGCCAGCTCACCACTCTCTGACATAATGAACACTGAAGCTTTCTTT. Translated: CASSPLSDIMNTEAFF.

This clone was detected only a few times. This chain joins TRBV7-2 and TRBJ1-4, with 8 positions matching TRBD1. The CDR3 sequence is 13 residues long. Germline values: CDR1 SGHTA, CDR2 FQGNSA. The V segment lost 5 bases and the J segment 7 bases; nucleotides outside the gene matches: 3. The DNA of the CDR3 is TGTGCCAGCAGCGACAGGGGAGGTGAAAAACTGTTTTTT. Its protein product is CASSDRGGEKLFF.

The V gene is TRBV29-1, the J gene TRBJ2-5; D is unresolved. The DNA end lines up better with TRBJ2-7; the J call may be wrong. The germline CDR1 and CDR2 sequences are SQVTM and ANQGSEA. This CDR3 spans 12 amino acids. The CDR3 loop reads CSVRPSSYEQYF. DNA of the CDR3: TGCAGCGTTAGACCCAGCTCCTACGAGCAGTACTTC.

The genes are TRBV28 and TRBJ2-2, with a tentative D call TRBD1 (5 bases). V was cut by 4 bases and J by 6 bases, with 15 bases left in between. In germline, CDR1 is MDHEN, CDR2 SYDVKM. This CDR3 has 15 residues. The CDR3 region has the DNA TGTGCCAGCAGTTCCGGCGGACATGGAGCCGGGGAGCTGTTTTTT. It specifies CASSSGGHGAGELFF.

In this sample, this clone turned up a few times. The rearrangement joins TRBV27 to TRBJ2-7; D possibly corresponds to TRBD1 (5 bases). Trimming removed 7 bases from V and 3 bases from J, with 19 bases in between. Per germline, CDR1 MNHEY and CDR2 SMNVEV (reference sequence). This CDR3 has 15 amino acids. The CDR3 sequence is CASTKRPDTIYEQYF. The CDR3 nucleotides read TGTGCCAGCACCAAACGCCCGGACACAATCTACGAGCAGTACTTC.

The chain combines TRBV28 with TRBJ2-3, with 10 bases aligning to TRBD1. The germline V gene encodes CDR1 MDHEN and CDR2 SYDVKM. The length of the CDR3 is 16 residues. V lost 3 bases to trimming and J lost 3 bases; unmatched junction nucleotides: 6. CDR3 sequence (DNA): TGTGCCAGCAGTTTTCGACAGGGGGCGCAGACAGATACGCAGTATTTT. This encodes CASSFRQGAQTDTQYF.